This TCR delta chain was profiled in a study of gamma delta lymphoproliferative disorders and STAT genes (dated 2018 in TCRdb). Some background on the complete study: Gamma-chain libraries were prepared from at least 50 ng of genomic DNA using the LymphoTrack Dx TCRG Assay. Because no corresponding Invivoscribe delta assay was available, delta-chain libraries were prepared according to the standard operating procedure of the EuroClonality-NGS working group. To confirm the results, all delta-chain samples and a couple of gamma-chain samples were sequenced a second time. Within a larger immunophenotypic and STAT-mutation study, TCR gamma and delta CDR3 repertoires were profiled by deep sequencing in Tgammadelta lymphoproliferative disease patients and healthy controls. Here is what the overall study found, with its caveats: Nearly all major patient gamma and delta clonotypes were public, shared with at least one healthy donor; only two gamma clonotypes were private to disease. Leukemic cells were skewed toward terminal effectors, whereas control T cells likely spanned varied maturation stages, a difference potentially limiting comparisons between patients and controls. The authors noted that NGS specificity may be reduced at low frequencies, so the public or private nature of leukemic clones needs confirmation. When whole repertoires were clustered, gamma repertoires from patients formed a group apart from those of healthy controls, but delta repertoires showed no separation between the groups.

For both patients and controls, peripheral blood mononuclear cells were isolated, and the genomic DNA from these cells was used for TCR sequencing. As controls, about 23 healthy adult blood donors (median age roughly 60 years; around 12 males and some 11 females) were included and were matched to patients for age and sex. From the cysteine up to the phenylalanine, the CDR3 has a length of 18 residues. Kept here is only the CDR3 DNA, which spans 54 bases and is read in frame from base 1. Trimming takes 3 bases off V and 11 bases off J; junction bases not matched to a gene: 18. The germline V gene specifies TSWWSYY as CDR1 and QGS as CDR2. In both library preparation methods, multiplex PCR was run with primers aimed at the conserved V and J regions of the TCR genes. After purification and pooling, the amplicons were sequenced on an Illumina MiSeq platform. Per the authors' processing: MiXCR performed V(D)J alignment, clonotype assembly and translation, and VDJtools was used for functionality assessment and CDR3 repertoire analyses. CDR3 was defined per IMGT, and analyses were restricted to productive sequences using functional genes, excluding ORF genes and pseudogenes. A custom Python script was used to look across all patients and controls for identical amino acid CDR3s belonging to major clonotypes, meaning those with a frequency of >=5%. A one-sided non-parametric Wilcoxon test was used to compare clonotype frequencies between patients and controls. TCRdb recomputed clones from the public reads with CATT; identical DNA rows were then combined. TCRdb, not the original authors, processed these V and J calls. For this sample there are 1,500 to 2,000 delta-chain clones; 2.5% to 3% appear just once. Together, the top ten hold around 14% of the sample.

Within its sample, this clone is large (0.1 to 1%). Its antigen target is currently unknown. No base qualities exist here, and no much larger clone lies one base off it. This same CDR3 is encoded by further DNA sequences in the sample. This clonotype originated in a human donor in good health. The chain couples TRDV1 to TRDJ1, and TRDD3 aligns with 13 junction nucleotides. The sequenced sample was blood. The CDR3 protein sequence reads: CALGDSPPDWGIRHRLIF. The nucleotide sequence reads as follows: TGTGCTCTTGGGGACTCTCCTCCTGACTGGGGGATACGCCACCGGCTCATCTTT.